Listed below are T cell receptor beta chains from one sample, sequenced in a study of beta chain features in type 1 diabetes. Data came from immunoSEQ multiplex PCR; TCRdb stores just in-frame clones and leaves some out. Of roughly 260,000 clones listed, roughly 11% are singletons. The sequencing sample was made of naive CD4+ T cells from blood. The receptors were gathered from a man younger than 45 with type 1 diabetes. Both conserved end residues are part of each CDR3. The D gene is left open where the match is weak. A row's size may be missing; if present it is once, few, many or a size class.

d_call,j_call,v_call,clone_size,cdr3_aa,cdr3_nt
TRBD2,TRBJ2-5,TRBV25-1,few,CASRDGTSGKTQYF,TGTGCCAGCCGGGATGGGACTAGCGGAAAGACCCAGTACTTC
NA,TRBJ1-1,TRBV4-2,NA,CASSQDRDTEAFF,TGTGCCAGCAGCCAAGACCGGGACACGGAAGCTTTCTTT
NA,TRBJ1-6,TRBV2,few,CASSESFGGAKDSPLHF,TGTGCCAGCAGTGAATCGTTTGGGGGGGCGAAGGACTCACCCCTCCACTTT
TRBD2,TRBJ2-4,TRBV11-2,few,CASSLAAGAHIIQYF,TGTGCCAGCAGCTTAGCAGCGGGGGCACATATTATTCAGTACTTC
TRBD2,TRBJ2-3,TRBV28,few,CASLAGGRTDTQYF,TGTGCCAGCCTCGCGGGGGGCCGAACAGATACGCAGTATTTT
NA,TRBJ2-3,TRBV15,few,CATSTRMKAGLDTQYF,TGTGCCACCAGTACCCGAATGAAGGCGGGGTTAGATACGCAGTATTTT
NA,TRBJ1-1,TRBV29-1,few,CSVEGRAHPEAFF,TGCAGCGTTGAGGGCAGGGCCCATCCTGAAGCTTTCTTT
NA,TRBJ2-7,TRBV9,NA,CASSSRSSYEQYF,TGTGCCAGCAGTTCAAGGAGCTCCTACGAGCAGTACTTC
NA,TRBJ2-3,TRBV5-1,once,CASSPGWTSPDTQYF,TGCGCCAGCTCCCCCGGTTGGACTTCCCCGGATACGCAGTATTTT
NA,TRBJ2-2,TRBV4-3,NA,CASSQDTGRGHTGELFF,TGCGCCAGCAGCCAAGATACAGGTCGTGGGCACACCGGGGAGCTGTTTTTT
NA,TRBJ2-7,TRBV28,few,CASTVGGIVGEQYF,TGTGCCAGCACCGTAGGCGGGATAGTAGGCGAGCAGTACTTC
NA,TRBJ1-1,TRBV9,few,CASSVAPGTEAFF,TGTGCCAGCAGCGTAGCCCCGGGCACTGAAGCTTTCTTT
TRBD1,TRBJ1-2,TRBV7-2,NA,CATGQGNYGYTF,TGTGCCACGGGACAGGGGAACTATGGCTACACCTTC
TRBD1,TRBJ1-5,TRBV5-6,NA,CASSSQPGQGDQPQHF,TGTGCCAGCAGCTCGCAGCCGGGACAGGGGGATCAGCCCCAGCATTTT
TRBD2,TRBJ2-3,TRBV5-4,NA,CASSFDGGATDTQYF,TGTGCCAGCAGCTTCGACGGGGGGGCAACAGATACGCAGTATTTT
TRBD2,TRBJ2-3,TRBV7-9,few,CASSQWASGVTDTQYF,TGTGCCAGCAGCCAATGGGCTAGCGGGGTCACGGATACGCAGTATTTT
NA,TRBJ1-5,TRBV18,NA,CASSPPPSENQPQHF,TGTGCCAGCTCACCACCTCCCTCCGAGAATCAGCCCCAGCATTTT
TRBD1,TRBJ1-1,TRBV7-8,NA,CASSLTGQGRTEAFF,TGTGCCAGCAGCTTAACGGGACAGGGTAGGACTGAAGCTTTCTTT
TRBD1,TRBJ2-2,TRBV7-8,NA,CASSWNRGRTGELFF,TGTGCCAGCAGCTGGAACAGGGGTAGGACCGGGGAGCTGTTTTTT
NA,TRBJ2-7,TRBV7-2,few,CASSLLPGEQYF,TGTGCCAGCAGCTTACTCCCCGGCGAGCAGTACTTC
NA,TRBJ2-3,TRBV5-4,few,CASSYMTTANTQYF,TGTGCCAGCAGCTATATGACGACAGCGAATACGCAGTATTTT
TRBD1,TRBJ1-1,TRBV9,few,CASSVEGAWGTEAFF,TGTGCCAGCAGCGTTGAGGGGGCGTGGGGCACTGAAGCTTTCTTT
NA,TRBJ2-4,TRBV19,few,CASSSPGSSRSWYF,TGTGCCAGTAGTTCGCCGGGATCCTCCAGGTCATGGTACTTC
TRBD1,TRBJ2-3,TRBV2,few,CASTWDRSTDTQYF,TGTGCCAGCACTTGGGACAGAAGCACAGATACGCAGTATTTT
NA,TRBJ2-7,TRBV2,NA,CASSDTYYEQYF,TGTGCCAGCAGTGACACCTACTACGAGCAGTACTTC
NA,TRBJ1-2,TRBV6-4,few,CASSEINERGLRYGYTF,TGTGCCAGCAGTGAAATTAATGAAAGGGGACTTCGCTATGGCTACACCTTC
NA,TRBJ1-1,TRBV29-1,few,CSVVREVNTEAFF,TGCAGCGTTGTCAGGGAAGTGAACACTGAAGCTTTCTTT
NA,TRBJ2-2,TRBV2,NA,CASSPLLRANTGELFF,TGTGCCAGCAGCCCCTTACTCAGGGCGAACACCGGGGAGCTGTTTTTT
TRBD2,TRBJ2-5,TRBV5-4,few,CASSLSGGQETQYF,TGTGCCAGCAGCTTGAGCGGGGGCCAAGAGACCCAGTACTTC
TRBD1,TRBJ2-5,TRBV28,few,CASSSGGHQQETQYF,TGTGCCAGCAGTTCAGGGGGTCATCAACAAGAGACCCAGTACTTC
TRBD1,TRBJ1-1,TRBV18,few,CASSPGTGENTEAFF,TGTGCCAGCTCACCCGGGACAGGAGAGAACACTGAAGCTTTCTTT
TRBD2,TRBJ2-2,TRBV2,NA,CASTSLAGPTGELFF,TGTGCCAGTACTTCTCTAGCGGGGCCCACCGGGGAGCTGTTTTTT
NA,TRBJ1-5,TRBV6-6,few,CASTAPGRQPQHF,TGTGCCAGCACCGCCCCAGGGCGTCAGCCCCAGCATTTT
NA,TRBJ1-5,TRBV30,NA,CAWSVQRGPQHF,TGTGCCTGGAGTGTACAGCGGGGACCCCAGCATTTT
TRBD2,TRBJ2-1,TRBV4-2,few,CASSPRPGTSGNNEQFF,TGTGCCAGCAGCCCCCGACCCGGGACTAGCGGTAACAATGAGCAGTTCTTC
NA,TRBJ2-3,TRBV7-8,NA,CASSFGTDTQYF,TGTGCCAGCAGCTTCGGCACAGATACGCAGTATTTT
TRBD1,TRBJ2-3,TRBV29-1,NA,CSVEGGGALNTQYF,TGCAGCGTTGAAGGAGGGGGCGCCCTAAATACGCAGTATTTT